The present T cell receptor beta chain was sequenced within a study of blood T cell repertoires in COVID-19 (TCRdb year 2020). About the investigation overall: Collaborator samples came from the United States, Italy and Spain and covered acute and convalescent phases of COVID-19. Samples came from the ongoing ImmuneRACE study (first 160 participants) plus 1,254 subjects from 6 global collaborators. The repertoires were made available in a free public database intended to serve as a resource for research on the immune response to SARS-CoV-2. The dataset comprised deeply sampled blood TCRbeta repertoires from subjects exposed to, actively infected with, or recovered from COVID-19. Where HLA class I and class II types were available, the types were taken from metadata supplied by the sample provider, not from assay-based typing. The prospective study material was composed of cDNA or gDNA derived from T cells, B-cell-depleted T cells, or PBMCs. Nearly every sample came with metadata listing a de-identified subject ID, COVID-19 status, age in years and sex.

The germline V gene (reference sequence) sets CDR1 to MNHNY and CDR2 to SVGAGI. From the cysteine through the phenylalanine, the CDR3 covers 15 amino acids. Collaborating institutions collected whole blood in K2EDTA tubes following their own protocols. For TCRbeta analysis, collaborators shipped samples as frozen whole blood, isolated PBMCs, or DNA extracted from either of those sample types. Regarding this clone: What this receptor recognizes is not known. The DNA is left out, because the CDR3 cannot be placed on it with certainty; the CDR3 is given as TCRdb lists it.

TCRbeta CDR3 regions were amplified from genomic DNA by means of the immunoSEQ Assay, a bias-controlled multiplex PCR. For the original study's pipeline: Nucleated cell counts per sample were estimated from amplification of reference gene primers within the assay. Sequence reads were collapsed and filtered to measure the absolute abundance of every unique TCRbeta CDR3 rearrangement. For each sample, productive Simpson clonality was calculated by taking the square root of Simpson's diversity index across productive rearrangements. The clones in this table, taken by TCRdb from immuneACCESS, are in-frame only. Not every clone is retained; where verified, under half of the shortfall comes from an unresolved V gene, and the cause of the rest is unknown. D and trimming come from the DNA, and the V and J calls and clone size come from that table. Across this sample there are about 250,000 clones, with 70% to 90% seen only once. The ten largest make up less than 4.5% of the sample.

The full study reports these points: How much clinical and demographic metadata was included differed by source and by participant, and the metadata was provided uncurated.

Sequencing was done on a sample of peripheral blood. The rearrangement joined TRBV6-6 to TRBJ1-5; no check of the table's D call, TRBD1, against the DNA was made. The TCR originated in a man aged 45 to 65 with acute or convalescent COVID-19. The CDR3 region has the sequence CASSSGQGSVQPQHF.